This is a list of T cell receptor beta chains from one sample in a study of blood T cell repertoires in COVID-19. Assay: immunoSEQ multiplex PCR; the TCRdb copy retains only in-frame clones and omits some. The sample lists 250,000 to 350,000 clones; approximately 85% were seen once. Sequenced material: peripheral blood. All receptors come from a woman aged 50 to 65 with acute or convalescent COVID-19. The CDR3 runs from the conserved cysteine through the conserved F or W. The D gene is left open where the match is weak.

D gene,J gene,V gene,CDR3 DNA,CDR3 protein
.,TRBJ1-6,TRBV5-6,TGTGCCAGCAGCTTTGGACAGACTAATTCACCCCTCCACTTT,CASSFGQTNSPLHF
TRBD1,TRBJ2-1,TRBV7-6,TGTGCCAGCAGGGACCGGGACAGGGGGCGTTTGGATGAGCAGTTCTTC,CASRDRDRGRLDEQFF
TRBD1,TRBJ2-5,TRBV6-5,TGTGCCAGCAGTTACCGGGGACAGGTCGTAGAGACCCAGTACTTC,CASSYRGQVVETQYF
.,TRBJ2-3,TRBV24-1,TGTGCCACCAGTGACCCCCTGGCGGAGGCCCTAGGCCCAGATACGCAGTATTTT,CATSDPLAEALGPDTQYF
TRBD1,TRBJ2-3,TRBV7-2,TGTGCCAGCAGCTTCGGACAGGGTAGCACAGATACGCAGTATTTT,CASSFGQGSTDTQYF
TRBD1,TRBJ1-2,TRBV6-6,TGTGCCAGCAGTTACGGAACAGGGGGCCATGGCTACACCTTC,CASSYGTGGHGYTF
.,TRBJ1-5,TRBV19,TGTGCCAGTAGCCCGCAGGGGTTCGGCAATCAGCCCCAGCATTTT,CASSPQGFGNQPQHF
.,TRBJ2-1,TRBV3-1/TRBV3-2,TGTGCCAGCAGCCAAGGTAACCCCACAGGGTCCTACAATGAGCAGTTCTTC,CASSQGNPTGSYNEQFF
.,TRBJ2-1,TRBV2,TGTGCCAGCAGTGAAGGTGGGGGCAGCCTCAATGAGCAGTTCTTC,CASSEGGGSLNEQFF
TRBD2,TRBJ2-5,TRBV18,TGTGCCAGCTCACCACCGGGACTAGCGGAGACCCAGTACTTC,CASSPPGLAETQYF
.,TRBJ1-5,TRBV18,TGTGCCACCCGAGGGCAGGGGAATCAGCCCCAGCATTTT,CATRGQGNQPQHF